This entry lists 14 T cell receptor beta chains sequenced from one sample in a study of Graves' ophthalmopathy and Graves' hyperthyroidism listed by TCRdb under 2018. The sequencer was an Illumina HiSeq 2000. For repertoire sequencing, TCR beta CDR3 regions were amplified from RNA transcripts. A first-round RT-PCR used HTBI primers with the Qiagen OneStep RT-PCR kit, followed by a second-round multiplex PCR, size selection and purification. TCRdb itself trimmed the public reads at Q25 with fastp, ran MiXCR and retained productive beta chains. Entries are consolidated by CDR3 protein sequence, retaining the most common genes and DNA. The sample yields about 390,000 distinct CDR3 sequences; about 17% were counted once. Of the sample, 2.4% falls within the top ten clones. The specimen sequenced was peripheral blood. These receptors originate from an adult woman with stable Graves' hyperthyroidism.

This clonotype was observed a few times. The chain carries TRBV4-1 and TRBJ1-1, with 7 bases identical to TRBD1. The CDR3 consists of 16 residues. The trim removed 4 bases at V and 1 base at J, leaving 9 bases unmatched. CDR1 is MGHRA, CDR2 YSYEKL, per germline. The CDR3, as DNA: TGCGCCAGCAGCCTAGTCTACTACAGGGGGAACACTGAAGCTTTCTTT. This encodes CASSLVYYRGNTEAFF.

This clonotype came up many times. This chain uses TRBV6-1 with TRBJ1-2; a possible D gene is TRBD1 (6 bases). Germline V gene data show CDR1 as MNHNS and CDR2 as SASEGT. This CDR3 is 14 amino acids long. V lost 6 bases and J lost 8, with 19 bases in between. The CDR3 loop reads CASRDRGTLWGYTF. DNA of the CDR3: TGTGCCAGCAGGGACCGAGGGACACTGTGGGGCTACACCTTC.

This clonotype was seen ten or more times. V is TRBV28 and J is TRBJ2-5; 9 bases align to TRBD2. CDR3 size: 17 residues. Germline CDR1 reads MDHEN; CDR2 reads SYDVKM. J was trimmed by 6 bases and V by 6 bases; bases with no gene match: 17. Here the CDR3 reads CASSLEWGSGSLKTQYF. The CDR3 DNA sequence: TGTGCCAGCAGCCTAGAATGGGGTAGCGGGAGTTTGAAGACCCAGTACTTC.

This clonotype was picked up many times. This sequence joins TRBV7-9 and TRBJ1-5; TRBD1 is a possible D gene (6 bases). This CDR3 is built from 15 residues. Germline loops: CDR1 SEHNR, CDR2 FQNEAQ (reference sequence). The V end lost 5 bases, the J end lost 2 bases, and 13 bases lay between the germline ends. The CDR3 region is CASSTLQGGNQPQHF. CDR3 DNA sequence: TGTGCCAGCAGCACCTTACAGGGAGGCAATCAGCCCCAGCATTTT.

Remarks on this clonotype: Given a much more abundant clone one base away, this may be a read error. V is TRBV12-3 or TRBV12-4 and J is TRBJ2-5, with TRBD2 matching 11 bases. CDR3 length equals 13 residues. V was pared by 6 bases and J by 12 bases, with 9 bases of the junction left unmatched. The CDR3 DNA reads as TGTGCCAGCAGCACACTAGCGGGAGTGGCCGAGTACTTC. Residues: CASSTLAGVAEYF.

In its sample, this clonotype was seen once. The gene calls are TRBV19 and TRBJ2-7; the D is unclear. Trimming took off 0 bases at V and 2 bases at J, with 8 bases between the two ends. Germline loops: CDR1 LNHDA, CDR2 SQIVND (reference sequence). This CDR3 is built from 14 residues. The CDR3 DNA reads TGTGCCAGTAGTATAGATTCCTCGACCTACGAGCAGTACTTC. As protein: CASSIDSSTYEQYF.

This clonotype was seen many times. The rearrangement joins TRBV7-2 to TRBJ1-5; D ambiguous. Trimming removed 5 bases at V and 7 bases at J, with 21 bases between. The CDR3 sequence is 16 residues long. Germline V CDR1 and CDR2: SGHTA, FQGNSA. DNA of the CDR3: TGTGCCAGCAGCCCCGAAAAAGGGCTCGGAACCCAGCCCCAGCATTTT. Amino acid sequence: CASSPEKGLGTQPQHF.

This clonotype was recorded at least ten times. The genes are TRBV7-2 and TRBJ2-7, with D uncertain. The CDR3 has 13 amino acids. Deletions cut 1 base from V and 7 bases from J, with 11 bases between. Germline V gene data show CDR1 as SGHTA and CDR2 as FQGNSA. CDR3 loop: CASSLGLPGEQYF. CDR3 DNA: TGTGCCAGCAGCTTAGGGCTCCCCGGGGAGCAGTACTTC.

This clonotype showed up many times. The chain links TRBV3-1 to TRBJ2-2; 8 bases are shared with TRBD2. With V trimmed by 4 bases and J by 3 bases, 4 bases remained unmatched. This CDR3 contains 15 residues. The germline gives CDR1 LGHDT, CDR2 YNNKEL (reference sequence). The CDR3 region is CASSRSGIHTGELFF. CDR3 bases: TGTGCCAGCAGCCGTAGCGGGATTCACACCGGGGAGCTGTTTTTT.

This clonotype was recorded many times. The V and J genes are TRBV2 and TRBJ1-2, with D hard to call. This CDR3 comprises 13 residues. Germline CDR1 reads SNHLY; CDR2 reads FYNNEI. V gave up 2 bases and J gave up 5 bases, with 9 bases separating them. The chain's CDR3 is CASSEKPGYGYTF. Here the CDR3 DNA reads TGTGCCAGCAGTGAAAAACCAGGATATGGCTACACCTTC.

This clonotype was observed many times. V is TRBV9 and J is TRBJ2-2; 11 bases are a match to TRBD1. Germline V gene sequence: CDR1 SGDLS, CDR2 YYNGEE. The CDR3 sequence is 16 residues long. After removal of 3 bases from V and 4 bases from J, the junction contained 5 bases not matched to a gene. The CDR3 protein is CASSAHGTGGTGELFF. The CDR3 bases are TGTGCCAGCAGCGCCCACGGGACAGGGGGCACCGGGGAGCTGTTTTTT.

This clonotype was seen repeatedly, ten times or more. The chain joins TRBV7-3 to TRBJ2-5; 7 positions match TRBD1. This CDR3 has 13 amino acids. Germline V lookup: CDR1 SGHTA, CDR2 FQGTGA. The V gene end was trimmed by 5 bases and the J gene end by 4 bases; junction bases not matched to a gene: 4. The DNA for the CDR3 is TGTGCCAGCAGCACCGGGACAGCAGAGACCCAGTACTTC. Translated, it gives CASSTGTAETQYF.

Remarks on this clonotype: This could be a read error, since a much larger clone is one nucleotide away. This sequence joins TRBV11-2 and TRBJ2-7, with TRBD1 identical over 8 bases. Germline V gene sequence: CDR1 SGHAT, CDR2 FQNNGV. This CDR3 is built from 14 residues. CDR3 in DNA: TGTGCCATCAGCCCGGGACAGGCTGTATACGAGCAGTACTTC. Its protein is CAISPGQAVYEQYF.

This clonotype has ten or more counts. J is TRBJ2-5 and V is TRBV6-1; 9 bases map to TRBD1. The ends lost 6 bases at V and 5 bases at J; junction bases unmatched: 10. The V gene's germline CDR1 is MNHNS and CDR2 SASEGT. The CDR3 contains 15 residues. CDR3 sequence (DNA): TGTGCCAGCAGCGTGGACAGGGGCCTCCGGGAGACCCAGTACTTC. Translated: CASSVDRGLRETQYF.